The source of this T cell receptor beta chain is a study of blood T cell repertoires in COVID-19. Looking at the study overall: Acute and convalescent COVID-19 samples came from the United States, Italy and Spain.

In the study's own analysis: Reference gene primer amplification gave estimated nucleated cell counts. Sequencing used immunoSEQ multiplex PCR; TCRdb keeps in-frame clones, though not all of them. D and trimming come from the DNA, and the V and J calls and clone size come from that table. Of about 310,000 clones listed, around 90% are singletons. This CDR3 spans 14 amino acids. Germline V gene data show CDR1 as KGHSH and CDR2 as LQKENI. J lost 7 bases, V lost 2 bases, and 5 bases had no gene match. The chain is built from TRBV18 and TRBJ2-7; 10 bases fit TRBD1. Sequenced input: peripheral blood. The sequence was obtained from a woman in her thirties or forties with COVID-19, enrolled during active disease. CDR3 sequence: CASSPGTGDEEQYF. The CDR3 nucleotides read TGTGCCAGCTCACCAGGGACAGGGGATGAGGAGCAGTACTTC.